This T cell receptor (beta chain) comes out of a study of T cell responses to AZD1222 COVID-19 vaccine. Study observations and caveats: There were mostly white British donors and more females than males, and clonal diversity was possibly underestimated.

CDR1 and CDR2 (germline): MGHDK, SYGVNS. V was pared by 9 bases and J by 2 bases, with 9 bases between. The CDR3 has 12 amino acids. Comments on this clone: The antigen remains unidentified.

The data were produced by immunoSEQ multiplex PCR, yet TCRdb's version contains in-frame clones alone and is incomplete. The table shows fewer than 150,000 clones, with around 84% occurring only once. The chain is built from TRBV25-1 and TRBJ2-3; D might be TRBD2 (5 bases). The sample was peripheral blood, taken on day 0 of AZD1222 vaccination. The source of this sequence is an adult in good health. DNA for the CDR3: TGTGCCAGTGGACTGGTCACAGATACGCAGTATTTT. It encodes CASGLVTDTQYF.